These 10 T cell receptor beta chains came from one sample sequenced in a study of blood T cell repertoires in COVID-19. The repertoire was sequenced with immunoSEQ multiplex PCR; TCRdb's copy has only in-frame clones and lacks some. Altogether roughly 100,000 clones are present, roughly 86% being singletons, with the ten largest covering over 2.5%. The source material was peripheral blood. These receptors were taken from a man aged 50-59 years with active or convalescent COVID-19.

This sequence joins TRBV6-5 and TRBJ1-1; D is undetermined. Germline CDR1 MNHEY, CDR2 SVGAGI. The CDR3 consists of 15 residues. Between the trimmed V and J ends, which lost 3 bases and 0 bases, there was a span of 11 bases. The CDR3 is CASSYSITLNTEAFF. The CDR3 region has the DNA TGTGCCAGCAGTTATTCTATTACCCTGAACACTGAAGCTTTCTTT.

This chain uses TRBV4-3 with TRBJ2-3; TRBD2 is a possible D gene (6 bases). The CDR3 covers 16 residues. CDR1 and CDR2 from the germline V gene are LGHNA and YSLEER. V lost 1 base and J 0 bases, leaving 11 bases between the germline ends. CDR3 loop: CASSQGGGLSTDTQYF. CDR3 DNA sequence: TGCGCCAGCAGCCAAGGTGGGGGACTGAGCACAGATACGCAGTATTTT.

The chain carries TRBV5-1 and TRBJ2-1; TRBD1 matches at 10 bases. The germline V gene encodes CDR1 SGHRS and CDR2 YFSETQ. Losses at the gene ends were 0 bases for V and 5 bases for J; bases not matched to a gene: 8. CDR3 length: 17 residues. The CDR3 region has the DNA TGCGCCAGCAGCTTGGGACAGGGGGCGCTTTTACACAATGAGCAGTTCTTC. It codes for CASSLGQGALLHNEQFF.

The chain carries TRBV27 and TRBJ2-6; the D is unclear. The germline gives CDR1 MNHEY, CDR2 SMNVEV (reference sequence). The V end was cut by 2 bases, the J end by 2 bases, with 10 bases between. The CDR3 has 16 residues. The CDR3 region is CASSLEAATGANVLTF. CDR3 sequence (DNA): TGTGCCAGCAGTTTAGAGGCAGCGACTGGGGCCAACGTCCTGACTTTC. Variable domain in full (rest from reference TRBV27 and TRBJ2-6): EAQVTQNPRYLITVTGKKLTVTCSQNMNHEYMSWYRQDPGLGLRQIYYSMNVEVTDKGDVPEGYKVSRKEKRNFPLILESPSPNQTSLYFCASSLEAATGANVLTFGAGSRLTVL.

This chain joins TRBV2 and TRBJ1-3; TRBD1 is a possible D gene (5 bases). The CDR3 contains 15 residues. Germline V gives CDR1 SNHLY, CDR2 FYNNEI. V was shortened by 5 bases and J by 0 bases, with 11 bases between the two germline ends. The CDR3, as DNA: TGTGCCAGCAGTCTACAGGTTTACTCTGGAAACACCATATATTTT. Translated: CASSLQVYSGNTIYF.

This CDR3 reads CASSAHRENSYNEQFF. CDR3 DNA sequence: TGTGCCAGCAGCGCCCACAGGGAAAACTCCTACAATGAGCAGTTCTTC. The chain joins TRBV14 to TRBJ2-1; tentatively, D is TRBD1 (6 bases). The germline V and J ends were trimmed by 5 bases and 0 bases, with 14 bases remaining between them. CDR1 SGHDN and CDR2 FVKESK come from the germline V gene. This CDR3 is built from 16 residues.

V and J are TRBV19 and TRBJ1-2; 9 nucleotides align to TRBD1. CDR1 is LNHDA, CDR2 SQIVND, per germline (reference sequence). Germline trimming cut 5 bases from V and 7 bases from J; bases unmatched to any gene: 8. This CDR3 has 14 residues. The CDR3 protein is CASSPNQGQGGYTF. Here the CDR3 DNA reads TGTGCCAGTAGTCCCAATCAGGGACAGGGTGGCTACACCTTC.

V is TRBV19 and J is TRBJ1-2, with 7 bases that match TRBD1. This CDR3 has 12 residues. V shed 8 bases and J 8 bases; nucleotides not matched to a gene: 8. Germline CDR1 LNHDA, CDR2 SQIVND (reference sequence). The CDR3 DNA reads as TGTGCCAGTCTGACAGGGAATTACGGCTACACCTTC. This sequence encodes CASLTGNYGYTF.

The chain is built from TRBV6-5 and TRBJ2-7; 9 positions match TRBD1. Germline CDR1 reads MNHEY; CDR2 reads SVGAGI. The ends lost 4 bases at V and 4 bases at J; junction bases unmatched: 2. CDR3 length: 13 amino acids. The CDR3 loop is CASSSGQGYEQYF. The CDR3 DNA follows: TGTGCCAGCAGTTCGGGACAGGGTTACGAGCAGTACTTC.

The CDR3 DNA follows: TGTGCCATCAGCCCACAGGGGGACAATCAGCCCCAGCATTTT. It is translated as CAISPQGDNQPQHF. The V and J genes are TRBV10-3 and TRBJ1-5; 8 nucleotides line up with TRBD1. Germline V CDR1 and CDR2: ENHRY, SYGVKD. The CDR3 is 14 residues long. V lost 6 bases, J lost 3 bases, and 4 bases stayed unmatched.